This T cell receptor (beta chain) is from a study of T cells expressing NK-cell markers. Generation of TCR beta cDNA was performed by 5'RACE template switching incorporating UMIs. TCRdb reprocessed the 5' RACE reads and reports one entry per CDR3 protein, with no DNA. This listing includes around 260,000 distinct CDR3 sequences. Regarding this clonotype: Its antigen remains unknown.

Overall study findings and caveats: Once again these clonotypes came out on top in the CD3+CD56-NKG2C+ fraction of a few donors. HCMV specificity of expanded NKG2C+ T cell clones remained unclear.

This sequence originates from a woman aged 18-70 years in good health. Sequencing was performed on blood T cells: a sorted CD56 or NKG2C T cell subset, CD4+ or CD8+ T cells, or bulk PBMC T cells (not recorded which).

This chain's CDR3 is CASSRLAGFTGELFF. The chain uses TRBV12-3 or TRBV12-4 and TRBJ2-2; TCRdb gives TRBD2 as the D gene, but with no DNA this cannot be confirmed. The CDR3 spans 15 residues.